This T cell receptor (beta chain) was observed in a study of cytomegalovirus exposure and HLA in healthy donors. Whole-study results and caveats: With later analysis, a missense DCLRE1C variant became linked to TCR beta V- and J-gene trimming. Evidence from a later analysis indicated that most CMV-associated TCR beta chains looked HLA-restricted. TCR beta chains associated with HLA were, in a later analysis, more clonally expanded than equally common others.

The PCR had 60 Vbeta and 13 Jbeta primers. TCRdb's table, derived via immunoSEQ multiplex PCR, lists solely in-frame clones and lacks some. The sample holds over 250,000 clones, 86% seen once. The CDR3 length is 13 residues. Germline CDR1 SGHRS, CDR2 YFSETQ. The ends were cut back, 2 bases at V and 5 bases at J, with 10 bases in the middle. Notes on this clone: The antigen remains undetermined.

The sequence was collected from a man aged 35 to 55 in good health and CMV-seropositive. The material sequenced was PBMCs. The chain has TRBV5-1 and TRBJ2-5, with D unresolved. Here the CDR3 reads CASSFGGRETQYF. CDR3 in DNA: TGCGCCAGCAGCTTTGGCGGTCGGGAGACCCAGTACTTC.